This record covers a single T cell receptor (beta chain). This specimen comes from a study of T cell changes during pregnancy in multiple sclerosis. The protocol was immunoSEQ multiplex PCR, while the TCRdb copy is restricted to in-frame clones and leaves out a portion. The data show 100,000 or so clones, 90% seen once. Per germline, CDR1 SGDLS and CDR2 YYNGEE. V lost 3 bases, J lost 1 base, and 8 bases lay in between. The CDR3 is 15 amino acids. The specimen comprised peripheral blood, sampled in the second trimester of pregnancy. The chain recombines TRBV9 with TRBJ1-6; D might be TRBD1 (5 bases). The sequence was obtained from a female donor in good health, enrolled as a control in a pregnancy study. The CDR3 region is CASSEGHSYNSPLHF. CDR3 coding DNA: TGTGCCAGCAGCGAGGGGCATTCCTATAATTCACCCCTCCACTTT.